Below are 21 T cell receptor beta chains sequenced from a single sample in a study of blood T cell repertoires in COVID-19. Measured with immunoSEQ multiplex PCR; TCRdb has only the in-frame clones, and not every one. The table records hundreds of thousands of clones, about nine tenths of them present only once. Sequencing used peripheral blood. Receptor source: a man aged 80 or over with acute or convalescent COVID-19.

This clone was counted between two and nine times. The CDR3 DNA is TGTGCCAGCCCACAGATAAAGGCGGATACGCAGTATTTT. The encoded protein is CASPQIKADTQYF. This chain links TRBV4-2 with TRBJ2-3; unclear D gene. Trimming took off 8 bases at V and 6 bases at J, with 15 bases between the two ends. The CDR3 is 13 amino acids. Germline CDR1 is LGHNA and CDR2 is YNFKEQ.

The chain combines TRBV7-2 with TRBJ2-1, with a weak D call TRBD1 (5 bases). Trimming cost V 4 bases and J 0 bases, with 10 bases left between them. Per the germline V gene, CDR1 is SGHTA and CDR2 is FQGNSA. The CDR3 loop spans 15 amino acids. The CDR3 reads CASSSQVLSYNEQFF. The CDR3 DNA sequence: TGTGCCAGCAGCTCACAGGTTCTCTCCTACAATGAGCAGTTCTTC.

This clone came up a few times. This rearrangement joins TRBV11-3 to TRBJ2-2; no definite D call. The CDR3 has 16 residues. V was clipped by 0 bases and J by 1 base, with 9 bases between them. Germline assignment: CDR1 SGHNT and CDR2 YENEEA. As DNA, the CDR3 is TGTGCCAGCAGCTTAGACCCCTACCAGAACACCGGGGAGCTGTTTTTT. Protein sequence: CASSLDPYQNTGELFF.

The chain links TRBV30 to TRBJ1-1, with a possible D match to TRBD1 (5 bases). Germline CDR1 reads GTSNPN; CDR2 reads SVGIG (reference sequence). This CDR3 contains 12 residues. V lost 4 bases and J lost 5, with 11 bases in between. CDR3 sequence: CAWTRAVTEAFF. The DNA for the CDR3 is TGTGCCTGGACCAGGGCGGTAACTGAAGCTTTCTTT.

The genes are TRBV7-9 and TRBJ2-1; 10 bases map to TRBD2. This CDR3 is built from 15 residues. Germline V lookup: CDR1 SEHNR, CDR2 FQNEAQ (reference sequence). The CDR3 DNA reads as TGTGGATCCCTCCTAACTAGCGGGGAATACAATGAGCAGTTCTTC. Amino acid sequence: CGSLLTSGEYNEQFF.

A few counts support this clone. The CDR3 spells CASSLSFSTGELFF. The CDR3 DNA is TGTGCCAGCAGCTTGAGTTTTAGCACCGGGGAGCTGTTTTTT. This sequence joins TRBV5-6 and TRBJ2-2; D ambiguous. The CDR3 length is 14 residues. V was clipped by 1 base and J by 4 bases, with 8 bases between them. The germline V gene has CDR1 SGHDT and CDR2 YYEEEE.

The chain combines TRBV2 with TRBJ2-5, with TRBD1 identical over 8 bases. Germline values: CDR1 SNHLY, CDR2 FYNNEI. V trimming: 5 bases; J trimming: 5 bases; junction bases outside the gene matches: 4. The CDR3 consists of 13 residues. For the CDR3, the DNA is TGTGCCAGCAGTAAGGACAGGGTGGAGACCCAGTACTTC. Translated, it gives CASSKDRVETQYF.

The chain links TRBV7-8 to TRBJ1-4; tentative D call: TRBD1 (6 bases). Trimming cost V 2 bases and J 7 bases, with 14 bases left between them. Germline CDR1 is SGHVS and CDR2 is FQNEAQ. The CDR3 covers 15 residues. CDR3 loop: CASSLWGGGSEKLFF. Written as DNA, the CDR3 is TGTGCCAGCAGCTTATGGGGGGGCGGGAGTGAAAAACTGTTTTTT. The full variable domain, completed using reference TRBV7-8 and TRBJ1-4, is GAGVSQSPRYKVAKRGQDVALRCDPISGHVSLFWYQQALGQGPEFLTYFQNEAQLDKSGLPSDRFFAERPEGSVSTLKIQRTQQEDSAVYLCASSLWGGGSEKLFFGSGTQLSVL.

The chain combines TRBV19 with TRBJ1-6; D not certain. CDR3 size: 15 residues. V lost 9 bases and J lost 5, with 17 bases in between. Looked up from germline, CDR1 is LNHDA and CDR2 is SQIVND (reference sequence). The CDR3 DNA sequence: TGTGCCAGCACATCCGGGAGTTTAAATAATTCACCCCTCCACTTT. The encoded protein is CASTSGSLNNSPLHF.

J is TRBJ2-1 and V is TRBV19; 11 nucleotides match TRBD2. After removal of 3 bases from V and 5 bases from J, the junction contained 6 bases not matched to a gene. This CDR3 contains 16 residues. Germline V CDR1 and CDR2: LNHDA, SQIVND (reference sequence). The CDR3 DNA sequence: TGTGCCAGTAGTATCCCTGGGACTAGCGGCCACAATGAGCAGTTCTTC. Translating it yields CASSIPGTSGHNEQFF. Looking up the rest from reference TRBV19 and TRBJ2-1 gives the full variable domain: DGGITQSPKYLFRKEGQNVTLSCEQNLNHDAMYWYRQDPGQGLRLIYYSQIVNDFQKGDIAEGYSVSREKKESFPLTVTSAQKNPTAFYLCASSIPGTSGHNEQFFGPGTRLTVL.

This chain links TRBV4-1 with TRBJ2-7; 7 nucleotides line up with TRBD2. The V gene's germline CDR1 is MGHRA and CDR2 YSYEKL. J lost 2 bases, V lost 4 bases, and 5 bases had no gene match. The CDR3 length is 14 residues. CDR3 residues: CASSLGLVAYEQYF. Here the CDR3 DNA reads TGCGCCAGCAGCCTCGGACTAGTAGCCTACGAGCAGTACTTC.

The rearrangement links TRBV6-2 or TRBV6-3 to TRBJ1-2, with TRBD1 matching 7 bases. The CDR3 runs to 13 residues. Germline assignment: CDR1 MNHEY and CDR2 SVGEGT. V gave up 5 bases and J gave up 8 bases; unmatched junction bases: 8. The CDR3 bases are TGTGCCAGCAGTCAAGGACAGGCCCGGGGCTACACCTTC. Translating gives CASSQGQARGYTF.

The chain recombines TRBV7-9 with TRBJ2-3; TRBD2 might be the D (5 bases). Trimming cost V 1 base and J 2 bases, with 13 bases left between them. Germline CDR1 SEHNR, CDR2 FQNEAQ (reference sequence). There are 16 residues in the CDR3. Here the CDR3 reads CASSLGLGELTDTQYF. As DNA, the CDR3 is TGTGCCAGCAGCTTAGGTCTCGGGGAACTCACAGATACGCAGTATTTT.

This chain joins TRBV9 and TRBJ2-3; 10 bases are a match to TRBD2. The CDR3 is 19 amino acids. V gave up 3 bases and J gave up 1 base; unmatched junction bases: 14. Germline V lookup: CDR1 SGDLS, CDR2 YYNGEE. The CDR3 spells CASSAEGTSVSRGTDTQYF. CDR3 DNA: TGTGCCAGCAGCGCGGAAGGGACTAGCGTATCCAGAGGCACAGATACGCAGTATTTT.

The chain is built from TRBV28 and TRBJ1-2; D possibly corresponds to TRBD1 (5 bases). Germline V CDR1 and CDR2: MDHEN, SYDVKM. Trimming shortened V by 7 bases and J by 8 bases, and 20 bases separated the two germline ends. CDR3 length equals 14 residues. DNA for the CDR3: TGTGCCAGCATGGTGGCAGTGTGGGGCGGCGGCTACACCTTC. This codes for CASMVAVWGGGYTF.

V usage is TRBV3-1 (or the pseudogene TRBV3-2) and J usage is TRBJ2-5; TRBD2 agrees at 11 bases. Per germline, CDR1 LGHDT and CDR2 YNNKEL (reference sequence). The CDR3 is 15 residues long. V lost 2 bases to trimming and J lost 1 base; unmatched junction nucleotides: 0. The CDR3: CASSQTSGGQETQYF. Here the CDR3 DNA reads TGTGCCAGCAGCCAAACTAGCGGGGGCCAAGAGACCCAGTACTTC.

The CDR3 DNA reads TGTGCCAGTAGTAAGTGGGGTAACAGGGGCCAAGAGACCCAGTACTTC. Translation: CASSKWGNRGQETQYF. J is TRBJ2-5 and V is TRBV19, with 7 positions matching TRBD1. With V trimmed by 4 bases and J by 1 base, 9 bases remained unmatched. CDR1 and CDR2 from the germline V gene are LNHDA and SQIVND (reference sequence). The CDR3 sequence is 16 residues long.

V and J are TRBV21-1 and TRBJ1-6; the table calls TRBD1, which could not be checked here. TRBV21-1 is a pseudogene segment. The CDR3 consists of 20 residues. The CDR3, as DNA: TGTGCCAGCAGCAAAGGGGGACCGCAGGGGACGAGCTCCTATAATTCACCCCTCCACTTT. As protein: CASSKGGPQGTSSYNSPLHF.

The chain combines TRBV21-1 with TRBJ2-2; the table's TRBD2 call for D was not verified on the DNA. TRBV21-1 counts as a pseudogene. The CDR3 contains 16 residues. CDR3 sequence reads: CATEVRAGLNTGELFF. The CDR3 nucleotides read TGTGCCACCGAGGTGAGAGCGGGGTTGAACACCGGGGAGCTGTTTTTT.

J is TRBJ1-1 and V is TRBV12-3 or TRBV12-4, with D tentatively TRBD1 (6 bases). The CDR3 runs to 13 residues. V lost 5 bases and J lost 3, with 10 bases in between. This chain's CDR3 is CASSPGQYTEAFF. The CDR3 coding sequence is TGTGCCAGCAGTCCCGGACAGTACACTGAAGCTTTCTTT.

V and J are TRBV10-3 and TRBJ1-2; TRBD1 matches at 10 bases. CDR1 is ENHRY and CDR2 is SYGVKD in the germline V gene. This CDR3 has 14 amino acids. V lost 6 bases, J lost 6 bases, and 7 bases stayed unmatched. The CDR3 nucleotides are TGTGCCATCAGGAAGGGACAGGGGAATGATGGCTACACCTTC. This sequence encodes CAIRKGQGNDGYTF.